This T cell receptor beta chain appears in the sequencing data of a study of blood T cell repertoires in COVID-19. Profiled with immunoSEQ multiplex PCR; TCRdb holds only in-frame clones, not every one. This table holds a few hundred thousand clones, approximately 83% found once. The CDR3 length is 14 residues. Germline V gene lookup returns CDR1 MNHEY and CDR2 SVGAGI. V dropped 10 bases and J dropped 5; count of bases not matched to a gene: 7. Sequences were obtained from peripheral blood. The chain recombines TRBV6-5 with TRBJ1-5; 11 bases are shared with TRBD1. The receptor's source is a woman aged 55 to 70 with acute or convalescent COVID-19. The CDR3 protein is CATIGTGGDQPQHF. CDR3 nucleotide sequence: TGTGCCACCATCGGGACAGGGGGGGATCAGCCCCAGCATTTT.